This section outlines one T cell receptor beta chain sequence together with its context. This record comes from a study of blood T cell repertoires in COVID-19. Clones were read by immunoSEQ multiplex PCR, and TCRdb kept only the in-frame ones, dropping some. The sample shows 60,000 to 90,000 clones, around 88% of them seen only once. CDR3 length: 14 residues. After removal of 5 bases from V and 2 bases from J, the junction contained 3 bases not matched to a gene. Germline V gene lookup returns CDR1 MRHNA and CDR2 SNTAGT. The TCR sequence derives from a woman aged 80 or older with active or convalescent COVID-19. J is TRBJ2-3 and V is TRBV6-4; 8 positions agree with TRBD2. The sequenced sample was peripheral blood. The CDR3 sequence: CASSTSGATDTQYF. Written as DNA, the CDR3 is TGTGCCAGCAGTACTAGCGGCGCCACAGATACGCAGTATTTT.